Listed here is a single TCR beta chain. This specimen comes from a study of blood T cell repertoires in COVID-19. Clones were sequenced by immunoSEQ multiplex PCR, and TCRdb holds only the in-frame ones, with some missing. The data contain more than 400,000 clones, around 85% of them seen just once; the ten biggest clones take up roughly 3.2%. This CDR3 has 16 amino acids. The J segment lost 5 bases and the V segment lost 5 bases, leaving 8 bases of the junction unmatched. CDR1 and CDR2 (germline): LNHDA, SQIVND (reference sequence). The sample consisted of peripheral blood. The chain recombines TRBV19 with TRBJ2-1; 11 bases agree with TRBD2. The source of this sequence is a human donor in a cohort sampled during active COVID-19. This CDR3 is CASSPALAGGNNEQFF. The CDR3 DNA is TGTGCCAGTAGTCCTGCCCTAGCGGGAGGAAACAATGAGCAGTTCTTC.